The rows below give T cell receptor beta chains drawn from one sample of a study of blood T cell repertoires in COVID-19. Some clones are missing from TCRdb's copy, which holds only in-frame ones; the method was immunoSEQ multiplex PCR. The repertoire has 200,000 to 250,000 clones, less than 90% of them found once; the top ten carry 6.8%. The sequencing input was PBMCs or T cells enriched from blood (not recorded which). The receptors were sampled from a woman in her forties who had recovered from COVID-19. Both conserved end residues are part of each CDR3. Each record gives: D gene, V gene, J gene, clone size, CDR3 DNA, CDR3 protein. D genes are given only for firm matches. Some rows mark clone size as missing; the rest say once, few, many or name a class of expanded clone.

d_call: NA; v_call: TRBV6-1; j_call: TRBJ1-1; clone_size: NA; cdr3_nt: TGTGCCAGCAGTGACAGATACACTGAAGCTTTCTTT; cdr3_aa: CASSDRYTEAFF
d_call: NA; v_call: TRBV10-2; j_call: TRBJ2-5; clone_size: NA; cdr3_nt: TGCGCCAGCAGTGAGTCTACAGATCAAGAGACCCAGTACTTC; cdr3_aa: CASSESTDQETQYF
d_call: NA; v_call: TRBV5-5; j_call: TRBJ1-5; clone_size: NA; cdr3_nt: TGTGCCAGCAGCTTGTTAGCAGGGGGCAATCAGCCCCAGCATTTT; cdr3_aa: CASSLLAGGNQPQHF
d_call: NA; v_call: TRBV13; j_call: TRBJ2-3; clone_size: NA; cdr3_nt: TGTGCCAGCAGCTTAGGCCGGCGGCGAGATACGCAGTATTTT; cdr3_aa: CASSLGRRRDTQYF
d_call: NA; v_call: TRBV28; j_call: TRBJ2-1; clone_size: NA; cdr3_nt: TGTGCCAGCAGTTTTAGTGGGAGGCCTGACAATGAGCAGTTCTTC; cdr3_aa: CASSFSGRPDNEQFF
d_call: NA; v_call: TRBV2; j_call: TRBJ1-1; clone_size: NA; cdr3_nt: TGTGCCAGCATGGGAGGGTGGACTGAAGCTTTCTTT; cdr3_aa: CASMGGWTEAFF
d_call: NA; v_call: TRBV28; j_call: TRBJ1-1; clone_size: NA; cdr3_nt: TGTGCCAGCAGTCCGTTCTTTACTGAAGCTTTCTTT; cdr3_aa: CASSPFFTEAFF
d_call: NA; v_call: TRBV2; j_call: TRBJ1-2; clone_size: NA; cdr3_nt: TGTGCCAGCAGTGATAACAGGGATGGCTACACCTTC; cdr3_aa: CASSDNRDGYTF
d_call: TRBD1; v_call: TRBV30; j_call: TRBJ1-2; clone_size: NA; cdr3_nt: TGTGCCTGGAACCTAGACAGGGGCTATGGCTACACCTTC; cdr3_aa: CAWNLDRGYGYTF
d_call: TRBD1; v_call: TRBV12-3/TRBV12-4; j_call: TRBJ1-2; clone_size: NA; cdr3_nt: TGTGCCAGCAGTCGGACAGGGAGCTATGGCTACACCTTC; cdr3_aa: CASSRTGSYGYTF
d_call: TRBD2; v_call: TRBV5-4; j_call: TRBJ2-1; clone_size: few; cdr3_nt: TGTGCCGGAGGACTAGCGGGAACGAATGAGCAGTTCTTC; cdr3_aa: CAGGLAGTNEQFF
d_call: TRBD1; v_call: TRBV5-4; j_call: TRBJ1-2; clone_size: NA; cdr3_nt: TGTGCCAGCAGCTTAAAGGTTCTCGGACAGGCCGGTGGCTACACCTTC; cdr3_aa: CASSLKVLGQAGGYTF
d_call: NA; v_call: TRBV2; j_call: TRBJ1-2; clone_size: NA; cdr3_nt: TGTGCCAGCAATCAGCAGGGATATGGCTACACCTTC; cdr3_aa: CASNQQGYGYTF
d_call: TRBD1; v_call: TRBV11-2; j_call: TRBJ2-1; clone_size: NA; cdr3_nt: TGTGCCAGCAGCCGACAGGGGTCATCCTACAATGAGCAGTTCTTC; cdr3_aa: CASSRQGSSYNEQFF
d_call: TRBD2; v_call: TRBV7-2; j_call: TRBJ2-3; clone_size: many; cdr3_nt: TGTGCCAGCAGCCCCTCCAGCGGGAGAGCAGATACGCAGTATTTT; cdr3_aa: CASSPSSGRADTQYF
d_call: NA; v_call: TRBV3-1/TRBV3-2; j_call: TRBJ2-7; clone_size: few; cdr3_nt: TGTGCCAGCAGACAGGGATCGACGGGTGGAGCCTACGAGCAGTACTTC; cdr3_aa: CASRQGSTGGAYEQYF
d_call: NA; v_call: TRBV18; j_call: TRBJ2-7; clone_size: NA; cdr3_nt: TGTGCCAGCTCAGACCGGGTCTCCTCCTACGAGCAGTACTTC; cdr3_aa: CASSDRVSSYEQYF
d_call: NA; v_call: TRBV7-8; j_call: TRBJ1-6; clone_size: few; cdr3_nt: TGTGCCAGCACCCCGGAGAGCTCCTATAATTCACCCCTCCACTTT; cdr3_aa: CASTPESSYNSPLHF
d_call: TRBD1; v_call: TRBV18; j_call: TRBJ1-2; clone_size: NA; cdr3_nt: TGTGCCAGCTCACCTTCAGGGGGCGAAAACACCTTC; cdr3_aa: CASSPSGGENTF
d_call: NA; v_call: TRBV28; j_call: TRBJ1-6; clone_size: NA; cdr3_nt: TGTGCCAGCAGACCCACGGGGGTCAGAGATTCACCCCTCCACTTT; cdr3_aa: CASRPTGVRDSPLHF
d_call: NA; v_call: TRBV29-1; j_call: TRBJ2-2; clone_size: once; cdr3_nt: TGCAGCGTTGGGAGGACGAGGAACACCGGGGAGCTGTTTTTT; cdr3_aa: CSVGRTRNTGELFF
d_call: NA; v_call: TRBV6-2/TRBV6-3; j_call: TRBJ1-1; clone_size: NA; cdr3_nt: TGTGCCAGCAGTTATGTTCAGGGAAGGTTCACTGAAGCTTTCTTT; cdr3_aa: CASSYVQGRFTEAFF
d_call: TRBD1; v_call: TRBV29-1; j_call: TRBJ1-2; clone_size: NA; cdr3_nt: TGCAGCGCTATCGGGACAGATTATGGCTACACCTTC; cdr3_aa: CSAIGTDYGYTF